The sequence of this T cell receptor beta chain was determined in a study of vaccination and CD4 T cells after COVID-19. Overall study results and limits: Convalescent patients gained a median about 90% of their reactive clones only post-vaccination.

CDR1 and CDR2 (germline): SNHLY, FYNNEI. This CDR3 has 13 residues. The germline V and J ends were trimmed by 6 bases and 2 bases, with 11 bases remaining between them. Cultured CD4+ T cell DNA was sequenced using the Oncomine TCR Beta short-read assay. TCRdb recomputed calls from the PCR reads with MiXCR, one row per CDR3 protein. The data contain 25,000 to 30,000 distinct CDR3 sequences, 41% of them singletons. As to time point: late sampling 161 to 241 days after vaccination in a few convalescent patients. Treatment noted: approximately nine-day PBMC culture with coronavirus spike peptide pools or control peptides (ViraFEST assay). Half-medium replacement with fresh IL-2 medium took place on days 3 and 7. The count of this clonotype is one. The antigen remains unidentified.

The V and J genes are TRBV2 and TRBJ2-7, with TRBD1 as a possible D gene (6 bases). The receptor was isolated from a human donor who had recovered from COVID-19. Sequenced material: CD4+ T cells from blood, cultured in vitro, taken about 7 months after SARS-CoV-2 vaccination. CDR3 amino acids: CASRVDRTYEQYF. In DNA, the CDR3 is TGTGCCAGCAGGGTCGACAGGACCTACGAGCAGTACTTC.